This is a list of T cell receptor beta chains from one sample in a study of T-cell reconstitution after alpha-beta-depleted transplantation in children. TCRdb fed the PCR reads into MiXCR, producing one record per CDR3 protein. The repertoire includes fewer than 700,000 distinct CDR3 sequences, 10% to 15% of them detected once, and 2% to 2.5% sits in the top ten. The material was PBMCs, mostly from graft donor cells, obtained 360 days after TCRalphabeta/CD19-depleted stem cell transplant. These receptors came from a male patient between 10 and 17 years old who had a stem cell transplant for acute myeloid leukemia, so the T cells may come from the graft donor. Both conserved end residues are part of each CDR3. A D gene is named only where the DNA matches it firmly. Some rows mark clone size as missing; the rest say once, few, many or name a class of expanded clone.

CDR3aa,CDR3nt,j_gene,d_gene,v_gene,abundance
CASSLKTGGTDTQYF,TGTGCCAGCAGCTTGAAGACAGGGGGCACAGATACGCAGTATTTT,TRBJ2-3,TRBD1,TRBV7-3,many
CASSFTPGLGETQYF,TGTGCCAGCAGCTTCACCCCGGGCTTGGGGGAGACCCAGTACTTC,TRBJ2-5,-,TRBV7-3,-
CASSWTGDNEQYF,TGTGCCAGCAGTTGGACAGGGGATAACGAGCAGTACTTC,TRBJ2-7,TRBD1,TRBV27,few
CAWSVLFGKETQYF,TGTGCCTGGAGTGTACTTTTTGGGAAAGAGACCCAGTACTTC,TRBJ2-5,-,TRBV30,-
CASSHDSYPQETQYF,TGTGCCAGCAGCCACGACTCTTATCCGCAAGAGACCCAGTACTTC,TRBJ2-5,-,TRBV7-9,few
CASKPLAGEFNEQFF,TGTGCCAGCAAACCACTAGCGGGAGAATTCAATGAGCAGTTCTTC,TRBJ2-1,TRBD2,TRBV12-3/TRBV12-4,few
CASSQKWGELFF,TGTGCCAGCAGCCAAAAGTGGGGAGAGCTGTTTTTT,TRBJ2-2,-,TRBV3-1,-
CASSQEKQGWDNEQFF,TGTGCCAGCAGCCAAGAGAAACAGGGGTGGGACAATGAGCAGTTCTTC,TRBJ2-1,TRBD1,TRBV4-2,few
CASSVRTGGYEQYF,TGTGCCAGCAGTGTTAGGACAGGGGGCTACGAGCAGTACTTC,TRBJ2-7,TRBD1,TRBV2,-
CSWALAGGFQETQYF,TGCAGCTGGGCTCTGGCGGGAGGATTCCAAGAGACCCAGTACTTC,TRBJ2-5,TRBD2,TRBV20-1,-
CSVDRPSGSETQYF,TGCAGCGTTGACCGTCCTAGCGGGAGTGAGACCCAGTACTTC,TRBJ2-5,TRBD2,TRBV29-1,many
CASSRLAVRTDTQYF,TGTGCCAGCAGTCGACTAGCCGTCCGCACAGATACGCAGTATTTT,TRBJ2-3,TRBD2,TRBV12-3/TRBV12-4,many
CASSQNLWARQFF,TGTGCCAGCAGCCAGAACCTCTGGGCACGGCAGTTCTTC,TRBJ2-1,-,TRBV7-3,few
CSVEGLAGGPLNEQFF,TGCAGCGTTGAAGGGCTAGCGGGAGGGCCTTTGAATGAGCAGTTCTTC,TRBJ2-1,TRBD2,TRBV29-1,many
CASRKVGTGELFF,TGTGCCAGCAGGAAGGTGGGAACCGGGGAGCTGTTTTTT,TRBJ2-2,-,TRBV6-2/TRBV6-3,many
CASSFPKAPGNTIYF,TGTGCCAGCAGCTTTCCGAAGGCCCCCGGAAACACCATATATTTT,TRBJ1-3,-,TRBV7-9,few
CASSLDVWSGAGELFF,TGTGCCAGCAGCTTAGATGTTTGGAGCGGGGCCGGGGAGCTGTTTTTT,TRBJ2-2,TRBD2,TRBV11-2,-
CASSQVAGVWPDTQYF,TGTGCCAGCAGCCAAGTCGCGGGAGTTTGGCCAGATACGCAGTATTTT,TRBJ2-3,TRBD2,TRBV14,many
CASSEWGPLLPMEDGYTF,TGTGCCAGTAGTGAATGGGGACCATTACTACCCATGGAGGATGGCTACACCTTC,TRBJ1-2,-,TRBV19,few
CASSLGGSSYNEQFF,TGTGCCAGCAGCTTGGGGGGGAGCTCCTACAATGAGCAGTTCTTC,TRBJ2-1,TRBD2,TRBV5-1,many
CASSQEVLAGITDTQYF,TGCGCCAGCAGCCAAGAAGTACTAGCGGGAATCACAGATACGCAGTATTTT,TRBJ2-3,TRBD2,TRBV4-3,many
CSVEVLRGLAGNSYEQYF,TGCAGCGTTGAGGTTCTCCGAGGACTAGCGGGAAACTCCTACGAGCAGTACTTC,TRBJ2-7,TRBD2,TRBV29-1,-
CASRRGRVIEDQPQHF,TGTGCCAGCAGGAGGGGGCGAGTGATCGAGGATCAGCCCCAGCATTTT,TRBJ1-5,TRBD1,TRBV28,-
CASSLAVHPETQYF,TGCGCCAGCAGCTTGGCCGTTCACCCAGAGACCCAGTACTTC,TRBJ2-5,-,TRBV5-1,few
CASSLGPSPQEQFF,TGTGCCAGCTCTCTAGGACCGTCCCCGCAGGAGCAGTTCTTC,TRBJ2-1,-,TRBV27,-
CASSGGSYNSPLHF,TGTGCCAGCAGTGGAGGGAGTTATAATTCACCCCTCCACTTT,TRBJ1-6,-,TRBV9,many
CASSRGTQVWGGDSPLHF,TGTGCCAGCTCCAGGGGGACACAAGTCTGGGGCGGCGATTCACCCCTCCACTTT,TRBJ1-6,TRBD1,TRBV6-1,few
CASGPGPSEEAGWYTQYF,TGTGCCAGCGGACCGGGACCGTCGGAAGAAGCGGGTTGGTATACGCAGTATTTT,TRBJ2-3,-,TRBV27,few
CSAQGGGLSGELFF,TGCAGCGCCCAGGGAGGGGGCTTGTCCGGGGAGCTGTTTTTT,TRBJ2-2,-,TRBV29-1,many
CATEGPRLTDTQYF,TGTGCCACCGAGGGCCCCCGGCTCACAGATACGCAGTATTTT,TRBJ2-3,-,TRBV28,many
CASSHGKDTQYF,TGTGCCAGCAGCCACGGCAAGGATACGCAGTATTTT,TRBJ2-3,-,TRBV11-2,-
CSASGRGALPTDTQYF,TGCAGTGCTAGCGGGCGGGGAGCGCTCCCCACAGATACGCAGTATTTT,TRBJ2-3,-,TRBV20-1,few
CASSWASGTDYGYTF,TGTGCCAGCAGCTGGGCCTCCGGGACAGACTATGGCTACACCTTC,TRBJ1-2,TRBD1,TRBV7-2,-
CASSRPLDRGNIQYF,TGTGCCAGCTCAAGACCCCTGGACAGGGGAAACATTCAGTACTTC,TRBJ2-4,TRBD1,TRBV12-3/TRBV12-4,many
CASSLGTSGRSSDEQFF,TGTGCCAGCAGTTTGGGGACTAGCGGGAGGAGTTCCGATGAGCAGTTCTTC,TRBJ2-1,TRBD2,TRBV6-2/TRBV6-3,many
CASSRRGVLSGANVLTF,TGTGCCAGCAGCCGTAGAGGGGTCCTCTCTGGGGCCAACGTCCTGACTTTC,TRBJ2-6,-,TRBV7-6,-
CASSAGTGGWGYTF,TGTGCCAGCAGTGCCGGGACAGGGGGATGGGGCTACACCTTC,TRBJ1-2,TRBD1,TRBV6-1,many
CSALGTGGFYEKLFF,TGCAGTGCGCTCGGGACAGGGGGCTTTTATGAAAAACTGTTTTTT,TRBJ1-4,TRBD1,TRBV20-1,-
CASSSVGTQPYEQYF,TGTGCCAGCAGTTCCGTCGGGACACAGCCCTACGAGCAGTACTTC,TRBJ2-7,-,TRBV28,many
CASSLRTSPIQTQYF,TGTGCCAGCAGTCTCCGAACTAGTCCAATCCAGACCCAGTACTTC,TRBJ2-5,-,TRBV12-3/TRBV12-4,-